A single sample gave rise to the 23 T cell receptor beta chains below, sequenced in a study of blood T cell repertoires in COVID-19. Measured with immunoSEQ multiplex PCR; TCRdb has only the in-frame clones, and not every one. This table has 100,000 to 120,000 clones, 88% appearing once. Sequences were obtained from peripheral blood. Every receptor here comes from a human donor in a cohort sampled during active COVID-19.

The J gene is TRBJ2-5, the V gene TRBV7-9; 9 nucleotides line up with TRBD1. CDR3 length: 17 residues. V trimming: 2 bases; J trimming: 4 bases; junction bases outside the gene matches: 11. From germline, CDR1 is SEHNR and CDR2 FQNEAQ (reference sequence). CDR3 nucleotide sequence: TGTGCCAGCAGCTTACCCCGGGACAGGGAAGGAGGAGAGACCCAGTACTTC. Protein: CASSLPRDREGGETQYF.

V gene TRBV12-3 or TRBV12-4 combines with J gene TRBJ1-3; TRBD1 is a possible D gene (5 bases). CDR3 size: 13 residues. Trimming took 7 bases from V and 6 from J, leaving 13 bases between them. The CDR3 reads CASTRTNENTIYF. The CDR3 DNA is TGTGCCAGCACCCGGACAAATGAAAACACCATATATTTT.

V usage is TRBV5-1 and J usage is TRBJ2-5, with D perhaps matching TRBD1 (6 bases). CDR3 length equals 15 residues. V was pared by 4 bases and J by 0 bases, with 13 bases between. Per germline, CDR1 SGHRS and CDR2 YFSETQ. In DNA form, the CDR3 reads TGCGCCAGCAGCCGCCTGGGGACAAACCAAGAGACCCAGTACTTC. Translated, it gives CASSRLGTNQETQYF.

A note on this clone: The junction departs from germline at one end; a sequencing error may be responsible. J is TRBJ2-5 and V is TRBV27; D is uncertain. Germline V gene lookup returns CDR1 MNHEY and CDR2 SMNVEV (reference sequence). There are 13 residues in the CDR3. The CDR3 DNA is TGTGCCAGCAGATCTTTCTTTCAAGAGGCCCAGTACTTC. Translated: CASRSFFQEAQYF.

The table lists this clone with a count of one. The chain is built from TRBV19 and TRBJ2-2; 8 bases match TRBD1. J was trimmed by 0 bases and V by 4 bases; bases with no gene match: 4. CDR1 LNHDA and CDR2 SQIVND come from the germline V gene (reference sequence). CDR3 length: 16 amino acids. CDR3 region: CASSTRQGTNTGELFF. CDR3 bases: TGTGCCAGTAGTACGCGACAGGGGACGAACACCGGGGAGCTGTTTTTT.

The chain combines TRBV18 with TRBJ2-3; D is uncertain. V lost 3 bases and J lost 0, with 7 bases in between. The CDR3 runs 14 residues. Germline-derived CDR1 and CDR2 are KGHSH and LQKENI. The CDR3 region has the DNA TGTGCCAGCTCACCCACAGAGAGCACAGATACGCAGTATTTT. Translating gives CASSPTESTDTQYF.

J is TRBJ1-2 and V is TRBV6-6; D possibly corresponds to TRBD1 (6 bases). Deletions cut 8 bases from V and 4 bases from J, with 17 bases between. The CDR3 runs to 14 residues. Germline-derived CDR1 and CDR2 are MNHNY and SVGAGI (reference sequence). The CDR3 protein is CASGVAGASYGYTF. The DNA of the CDR3 is TGTGCCAGCGGAGTGGCGGGGGCGAGCTATGGCTACACCTTC.

This clone has only one observation. The chain has TRBV5-4 and TRBJ2-1; D perhaps matches TRBD2 (6 bases). Germline V gene lookup returns CDR1 SGHNT and CDR2 YYREEE (reference sequence). The CDR3 is made up of 16 amino acids. Trimming took off 4 bases at V and 0 bases at J, with 14 bases between the two ends. The CDR3 sequence is CASSVRGRSSYNEQFF. Written as DNA, the CDR3 is TGTGCCAGCAGCGTTCGTGGGAGGAGCTCCTACAATGAGCAGTTCTTC.

The chain uses TRBV7-9 and TRBJ2-1; D gene unclear. The V gene lost 5 bases and the J gene lost 7 bases, with 15 bases spanning the gap. The CDR3 consists of 14 residues. From germline, CDR1 is SEHNR and CDR2 FQNEAQ (reference sequence). The CDR3 loop reads CASSPPGWNNEQFF. CDR3 bases: TGTGCCAGCAGCCCGCCAGGCTGGAATAATGAGCAGTTCTTC.

The V call is TRBV7-9, the J call TRBJ2-1; D is uncertain. Deletions cut 3 bases from V and 2 bases from J, with 5 bases between. Germline loops: CDR1 SEHNR, CDR2 FQNEAQ (reference sequence). The CDR3 runs to 13 residues. CDR3 coding DNA: TGTGCCAGCAGCTTTGGCACCTACAATGAGCAGTTCTTC. Translating gives CASSFGTYNEQFF.

This chain links TRBV3-1 (or the pseudogene TRBV3-2) with TRBJ2-3, with 9 bases lining up with TRBD2. CDR1 LGHDT and CDR2 YNNKEL come from the germline V gene (reference sequence). With V trimmed by 8 bases and J by 3 bases, 9 bases remained unmatched. The CDR3 is 15 residues long. DNA of the CDR3: TGTGCCAGCCGACTTGAGGGACTAGCAACAGATACGCAGTATTTT. Translated, it gives CASRLEGLATDTQYF.

This chain connects TRBV5-1 to TRBJ2-3; D is ambiguous. The CDR3 has 13 amino acids. Looked up from germline, CDR1 is SGHRS and CDR2 is YFSETQ. The V and J ends lost 4 bases and 4 bases respectively, with 10 bases between them. CDR3: CASSGLGSDTQYF. CDR3 coding DNA: TGCGCCAGCAGCGGCCTAGGATCAGATACGCAGTATTTT.

This sequence joins TRBV2 and TRBJ1-2, with D maybe TRBD1 (5 bases). This CDR3 has 13 residues. V dropped 7 bases and J dropped 5 bases, with 14 bases sitting between them. Germline V gene sequence: CDR1 SNHLY, CDR2 FYNNEI. CDR3 sequence: CASTPRAEYGYTF. The CDR3 DNA follows: TGTGCCAGCACCCCCAGGGCGGAGTATGGCTACACCTTC.

The rearrangement links TRBV6-5 to TRBJ1-1; D possibly corresponds to TRBD1 (5 bases). The CDR3 contains 14 residues. V shed 0 bases and J shed 2 bases, with 7 bases lying between them. From germline, CDR1 is MNHEY and CDR2 SVGAGI. The CDR3: CASSYSTGNTEAFF. The CDR3 bases are TGTGCCAGCAGTTACTCCACAGGTAACACTGAAGCTTTCTTT.

The chain joins TRBV7-9 to TRBJ2-7, with TRBD1 as a possible D gene (6 bases). Trimming cost V 7 bases and J 0 bases, with 10 bases left between them. CDR1 is SEHNR, CDR2 FQNEAQ, per germline (reference sequence). The CDR3 contains 13 residues. CDR3 in amino acids: CASNREASYEQYF. The CDR3 DNA sequence: TGTGCCAGCAACAGGGAAGCCTCCTACGAGCAGTACTTC. The whole variable domain, filled in from reference TRBV7-9 and TRBJ2-7, reads DTGVSQNPRHKITKRGQNVTFRCDPISEHNRLYWYRQTLGQGPEFLTYFQNEAQLEKSRLLSDRFSAERPKGSFSTLEIQRTEQGDSAMYLCASNREASYEQYFGPGTRLTVT.

V gene TRBV7-6 combines with J gene TRBJ2-5, with TRBD2 identical over 7 bases. Germline lookup yields CDR1 SGHVS and CDR2 FNYEAQ. Germline trimming cut 2 bases from V and 5 bases from J; bases unmatched to any gene: 8. This CDR3 has 15 residues. The CDR3 here is CASSLFWGGEETQYF. CDR3 DNA: TGTGCCAGCAGCTTATTCTGGGGGGGGGAGGAGACCCAGTACTTC.

The chain uses TRBV25-1 and TRBJ1-1, with D unresolved. The CDR3 extends over 14 amino acids. Trimming shortened V by 2 bases and J by 0 bases, and 7 bases separated the two germline ends. The germline V gene has CDR1 MGHDK and CDR2 SYGVNS. CDR3 residues: CASSEREMNTEAFF. CDR3 DNA sequence: TGTGCCAGCAGTGAACGGGAGATGAACACTGAAGCTTTCTTT. The entire variable domain, with the rest obtained from reference TRBV25-1 and TRBJ1-1, is as follows: EADIYQTPRYLVIGTGKKITLECSQTMGHDKMYWYQQDPGMELHLIHYSYGVNSTEKGDLSSESTVSRIRTEHFPLTLESARPSHTSQYLCASSEREMNTEAFFGQGTRLTVV.

This chain joins TRBV27 and TRBJ1-5; D remains unclear. This CDR3 comprises 14 residues. CDR1 MNHEY and CDR2 SMNVEV come from the germline V gene (reference sequence). Trimming took off 7 bases at V and 1 base at J, with 11 bases between the two ends. The CDR3 loop reads CASNPYRSNQPQHF. CDR3 in DNA: TGTGCCAGCAATCCGTACAGAAGCAATCAGCCCCAGCATTTT.

The CDR3: CASSVQGLSNQPQHF. The CDR3 region has the DNA TGTGCCAGCAGTGTCCAGGGGTTGAGCAATCAGCCCCAGCATTTT. The chain links TRBV2 to TRBJ1-5; a possible D gene is TRBD1 (6 bases). The CDR3 covers 15 residues. Per germline, CDR1 SNHLY and CDR2 FYNNEI. Trimming left V 4 bases short and J 1 base short, with 11 bases between.

The count of this clone is one. The genes are TRBV5-1 and TRBJ1-1, with TRBD1 matching 9 bases. Germline loops: CDR1 SGHRS, CDR2 YFSETQ. The CDR3 has 14 residues. V lost 0 bases to trimming and J lost 4 bases; unmatched junction nucleotides: 1. CDR3: CASSLETGGTEAFF. Here the CDR3 DNA reads TGCGCCAGCAGCTTGGAGACAGGGGGCACTGAAGCTTTCTTT.

The V and J genes are TRBV18 and TRBJ2-1, with a tentative D call TRBD1 (6 bases). The length of the CDR3 is 14 residues. Deletions cut 6 bases from V and 5 bases from J, with 14 bases between. CDR1 is KGHSH, CDR2 LQKENI, per germline. The CDR3 region is CASSRDTTNNEQFF. In DNA, the CDR3 is TGTGCCAGCTCCCGGGACACGACTAACAATGAGCAGTTCTTC.

The chain employs TRBV5-1 and TRBJ2-7; D not resolved. Germline V gene sequence: CDR1 SGHRS, CDR2 YFSETQ. Trimming pared 2 bases from V and 2 bases from J, leaving 14 bases between. The CDR3 consists of 15 residues. DNA for the CDR3: TGCGCCAGCAGCTTTTCGGCAGGTATAACCTACGAGCAGTACTTC. Translation gives CASSFSAGITYEQYF.

This sequence joins TRBV9 and TRBJ1-1; 7 nucleotides line up with TRBD1. Germline trimming cut 4 bases from V and 1 base from J; bases unmatched to any gene: 13. The CDR3 is 17 residues long. Germline V lookup: CDR1 SGDLS, CDR2 YYNGEE. CDR3 nucleotides: TGTGCCAGCAGCCCGTCAAGGGGGACAGAGCAGAACACTGAAGCTTTCTTT. It codes for CASSPSRGTEQNTEAFF.